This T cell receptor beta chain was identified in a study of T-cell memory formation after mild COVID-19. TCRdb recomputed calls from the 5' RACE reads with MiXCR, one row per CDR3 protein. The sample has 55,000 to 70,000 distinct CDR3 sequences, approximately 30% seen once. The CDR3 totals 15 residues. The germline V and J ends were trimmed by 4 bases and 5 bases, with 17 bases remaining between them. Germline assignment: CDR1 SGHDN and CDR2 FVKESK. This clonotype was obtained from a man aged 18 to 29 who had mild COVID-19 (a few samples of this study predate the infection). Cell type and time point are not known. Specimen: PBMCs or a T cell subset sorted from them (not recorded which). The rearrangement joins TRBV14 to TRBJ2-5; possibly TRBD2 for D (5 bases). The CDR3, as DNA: TGTGCCAGCAGCCCACCGCAGTATCCGGGGGAGACCCAGTACTTC. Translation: CASSPPQYPGETQYF.